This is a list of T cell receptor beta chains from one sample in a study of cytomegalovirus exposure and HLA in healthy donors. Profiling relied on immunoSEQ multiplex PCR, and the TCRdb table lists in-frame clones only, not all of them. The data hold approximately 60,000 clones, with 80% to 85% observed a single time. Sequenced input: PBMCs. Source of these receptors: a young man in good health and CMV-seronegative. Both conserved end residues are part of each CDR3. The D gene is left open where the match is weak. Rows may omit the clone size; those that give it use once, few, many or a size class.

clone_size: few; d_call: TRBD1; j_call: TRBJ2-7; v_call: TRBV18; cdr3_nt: TGTGCCAGCTCACCTGGGGCCCGGACAGGGGGCTACGAGCAGTACTTC; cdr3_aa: CASSPGARTGGYEQYF
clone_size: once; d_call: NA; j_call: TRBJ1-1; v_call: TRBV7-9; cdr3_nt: TGTGCCAGCAGCTACGGGCGGGGGGGGGCTGAAGCTTTCTTT; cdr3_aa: CASSYGRGGAEAFF
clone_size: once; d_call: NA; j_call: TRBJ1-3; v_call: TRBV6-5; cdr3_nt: TGTGCCAGCAGTCCGACCTTTGGGAGGATGGCCATATATTTT; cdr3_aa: CASSPTFGRMAIYF
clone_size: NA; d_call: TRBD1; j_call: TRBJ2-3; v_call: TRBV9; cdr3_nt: TGTGCCAGCAGCCCCCGGACAGGGAACCCCACAGATACGCAGTATTTT; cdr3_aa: CASSPRTGNPTDTQYF
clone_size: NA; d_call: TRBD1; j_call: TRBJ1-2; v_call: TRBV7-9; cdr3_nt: TGTGCCAGCAACGTAGAGGGGGCAGGCCTCTATGGCTACACCTTC; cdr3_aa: CASNVEGAGLYGYTF
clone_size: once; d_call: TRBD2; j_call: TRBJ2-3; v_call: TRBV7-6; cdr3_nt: TGTGCCAGCTCAGGACTAGCGGGTCGGGACCCCACAGATACGCAGTATTTT; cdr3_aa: CASSGLAGRDPTDTQYF
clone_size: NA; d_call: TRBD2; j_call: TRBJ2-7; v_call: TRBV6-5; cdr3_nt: TGTGCCAGCAGTTATTCGACTAGCGGGAGCTACGAGCAGTACTTC; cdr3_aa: CASSYSTSGSYEQYF
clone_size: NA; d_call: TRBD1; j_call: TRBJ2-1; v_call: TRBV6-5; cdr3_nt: TGTGCCAGCAGGCCGACAGGGGTATCCTACAATGAGCAGTTCTTC; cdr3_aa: CASRPTGVSYNEQFF
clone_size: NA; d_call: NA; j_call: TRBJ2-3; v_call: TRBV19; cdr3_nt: TGTGCCAGTACGGACGCGGGACGCACAGATACGCAGTATTTT; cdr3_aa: CASTDAGRTDTQYF
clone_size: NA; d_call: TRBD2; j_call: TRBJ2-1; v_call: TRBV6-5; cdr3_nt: TGTGCCAGCAGTTTGAGCGGGAGCTCCTACAATGAGCAGTTCTTC; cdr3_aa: CASSLSGSSYNEQFF
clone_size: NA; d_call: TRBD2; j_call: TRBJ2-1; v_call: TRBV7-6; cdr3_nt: TGTGCCAGCAGCTTAGAGTTAGGACTAGGGAACAATGAGCAGTTCTTC; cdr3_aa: CASSLELGLGNNEQFF
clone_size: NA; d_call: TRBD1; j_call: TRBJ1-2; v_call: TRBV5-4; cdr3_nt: TGTGCCAGCTTCGGACAGGGAAACTATGGCTACACCTTC; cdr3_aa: CASFGQGNYGYTF
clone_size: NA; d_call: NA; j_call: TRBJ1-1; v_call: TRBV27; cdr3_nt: TGTGCCAGCAGTTTATCGTGGAGTGGCACTGAAGCTTTCTTT; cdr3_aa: CASSLSWSGTEAFF
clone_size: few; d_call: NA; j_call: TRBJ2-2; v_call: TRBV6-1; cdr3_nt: TGTGCCAGCAGTGTGGGGGACTCACGAACCGGGGAGCTGTTTTTT; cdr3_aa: CASSVGDSRTGELFF
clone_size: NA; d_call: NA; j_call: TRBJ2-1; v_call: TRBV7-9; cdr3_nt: TGTGCCAGCAGCTTAAAAGGGGTGAACAATGAGCAGTTCTTC; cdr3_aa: CASSLKGVNNEQFF
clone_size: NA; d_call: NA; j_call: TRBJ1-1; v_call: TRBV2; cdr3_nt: TGTGCCAGCAGTGTTCACCTACTCGGGGATAACACTGAAGCTTTCTTT; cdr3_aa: CASSVHLLGDNTEAFF
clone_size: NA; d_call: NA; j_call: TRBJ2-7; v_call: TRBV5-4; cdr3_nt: TGTGCCAGCAGCATAAACTACGAGCAGTACTTC; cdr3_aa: CASSINYEQYF
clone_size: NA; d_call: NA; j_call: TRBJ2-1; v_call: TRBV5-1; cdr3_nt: TGCGCCAGCAGCTTTTCGGGAGTCGCCTACAATGAGCAGTTCTTC; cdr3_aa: CASSFSGVAYNEQFF
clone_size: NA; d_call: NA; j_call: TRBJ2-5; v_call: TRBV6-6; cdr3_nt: TGTGCCAGCAGTTACGGGCAGGCCCAGGGAGAGACCCAGTACTTC; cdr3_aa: CASSYGQAQGETQYF
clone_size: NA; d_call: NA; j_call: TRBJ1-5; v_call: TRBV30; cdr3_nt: TGTGCTTGGAGTCTTGGGCAGGCGGGTAGAGGTCAGCCCCAGCATTTT; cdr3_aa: CAWSLGQAGRGQPQHF
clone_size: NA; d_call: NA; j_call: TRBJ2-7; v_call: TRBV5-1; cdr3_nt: TGCGCCAGCAGCTCTACAGGGACAACCTACGAGCAGTACTTC; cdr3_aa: CASSSTGTTYEQYF
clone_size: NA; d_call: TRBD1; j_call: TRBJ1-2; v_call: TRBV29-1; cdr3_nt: TGCAGCGTCGGGACAGGGGAGACCTATGGCTACACCTTC; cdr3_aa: CSVGTGETYGYTF
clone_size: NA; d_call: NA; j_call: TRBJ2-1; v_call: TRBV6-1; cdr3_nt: TGTGCCAGCAGTGAACCTACTAGAGGGCAGTTCTTC; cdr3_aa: CASSEPTRGQFF
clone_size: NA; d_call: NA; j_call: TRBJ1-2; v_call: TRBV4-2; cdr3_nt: TGTGCCAGCAGCCTGGGGCCTAACTATGGCTACACCTTC; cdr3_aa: CASSLGPNYGYTF
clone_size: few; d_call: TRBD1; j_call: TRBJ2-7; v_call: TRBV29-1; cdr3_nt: TGCAGCGTCATCCAAATGGTGGGACAGGGTTACTTCTACGAGCAGTACTTC; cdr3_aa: CSVIQMVGQGYFYEQYF
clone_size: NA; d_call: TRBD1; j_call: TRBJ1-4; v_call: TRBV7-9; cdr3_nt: TGTGCCAGCACCGAGGGGGCGGCTAATGAAAAACTGTTTTTT; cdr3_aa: CASTEGAANEKLFF
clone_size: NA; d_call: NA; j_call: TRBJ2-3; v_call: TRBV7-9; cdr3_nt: TGTGCCAGCAGCTTAGATTGGGGGCCTAGCACAGATACGCAGTATTTT; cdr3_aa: CASSLDWGPSTDTQYF
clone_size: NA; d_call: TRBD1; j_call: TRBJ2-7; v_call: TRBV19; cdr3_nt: TGTGCCAGTAGTACCAGGGGACAGTTCCTCCACGAGCAGTACTTC; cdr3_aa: CASSTRGQFLHEQYF
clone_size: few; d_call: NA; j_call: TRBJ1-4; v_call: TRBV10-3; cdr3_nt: TGTGCCATCAGTGAGAGGGAGGCAGGGAGGAATGAAAAACTGTTTTTT; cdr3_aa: CAISEREAGRNEKLFF
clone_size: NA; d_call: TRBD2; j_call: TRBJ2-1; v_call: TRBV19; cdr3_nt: TGTGCCAGTAGTATTGGTGGCGGGGGGGGATCCTACAATGAGCAGTTCTTC; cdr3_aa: CASSIGGGGGSYNEQFF
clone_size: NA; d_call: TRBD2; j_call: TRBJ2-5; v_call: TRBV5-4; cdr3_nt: TGTGCCAGCAGCCCTGCGGGAGGGCCCTCACGAGAGACCCAGTACTTC; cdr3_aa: CASSPAGGPSRETQYF
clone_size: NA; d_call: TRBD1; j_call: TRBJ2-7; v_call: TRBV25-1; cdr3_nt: TGTGCCAGCAGTGGTAACCGGGACAGGGCCCGGGAGCAGTACTTC; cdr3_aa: CASSGNRDRAREQYF
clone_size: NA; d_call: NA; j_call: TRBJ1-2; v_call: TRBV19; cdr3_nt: TGTGCCAGTAGTATAGTCGGAGGAAACTATGGCTACACCTTC; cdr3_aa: CASSIVGGNYGYTF
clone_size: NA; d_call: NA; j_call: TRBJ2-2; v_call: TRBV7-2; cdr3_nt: TGTGCCAGCAGCTTAGGAAGAGCACTGGCCGGGGAGCTGTTTTTT; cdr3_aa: CASSLGRALAGELFF
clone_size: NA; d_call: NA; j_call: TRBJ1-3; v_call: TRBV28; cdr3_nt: TGTGCCAGCAGGTCCCCCGCGGAGGGAAACACCATATATTTT; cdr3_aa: CASRSPAEGNTIYF
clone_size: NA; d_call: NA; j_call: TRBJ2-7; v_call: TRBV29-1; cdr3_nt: TGCAGCGTTGCGGCAGGGGCCTACGAGCAGTACTTC; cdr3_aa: CSVAAGAYEQYF
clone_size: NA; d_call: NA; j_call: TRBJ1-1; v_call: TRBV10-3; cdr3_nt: TGTGCCATCAGTGATATTGGACATACGAACACTGAAGCTTTCTTT; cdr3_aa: CAISDIGHTNTEAFF
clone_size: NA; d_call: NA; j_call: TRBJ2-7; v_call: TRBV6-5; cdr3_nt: TGTGCCAGCTCGAGGGCGGGAAACTCCTACGAGCAGTACTTC; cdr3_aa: CASSRAGNSYEQYF
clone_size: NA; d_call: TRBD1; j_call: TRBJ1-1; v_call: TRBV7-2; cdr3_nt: TGTGCCAGCAGCTTAGTATGGCAGGGGGCGCGATTGGGTGAAGCTTTCTTT; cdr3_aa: CASSLVWQGARLGEAFF
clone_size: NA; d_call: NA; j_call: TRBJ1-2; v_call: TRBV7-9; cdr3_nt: TGTGCCAGCAGCGCCCAAGGTCTGGGAGACTATGGCTACACCTTC; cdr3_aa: CASSAQGLGDYGYTF
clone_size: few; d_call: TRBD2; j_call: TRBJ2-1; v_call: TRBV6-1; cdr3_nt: TGTGCCAGCACCCGAGGGTGGGAGGGCCGCAATGAGCAGTTCTTC; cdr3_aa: CASTRGWEGRNEQFF
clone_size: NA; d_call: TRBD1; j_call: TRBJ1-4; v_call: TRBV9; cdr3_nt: TGTGCCAGCAGCGTAGCAGGGGGCGAGGGTGAAAAACTGTTTTTT; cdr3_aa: CASSVAGGEGEKLFF
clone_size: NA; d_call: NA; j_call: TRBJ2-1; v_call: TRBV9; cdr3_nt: TGTGCCAGCAGCCCCCATAGCGTGGAGGAAGAGCAGTTCTTC; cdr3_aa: CASSPHSVEEEQFF
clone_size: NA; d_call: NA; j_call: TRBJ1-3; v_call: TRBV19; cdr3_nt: TGTGCCAGTAGTACCCGGACAGAAGGAAACACCATATATTTT; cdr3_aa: CASSTRTEGNTIYF
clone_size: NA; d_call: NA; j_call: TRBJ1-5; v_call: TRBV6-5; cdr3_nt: TGTGCCAGCAGTTACTCCGGGAATTTCGGCCAGCCCCAGCATTTT; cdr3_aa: CASSYSGNFGQPQHF
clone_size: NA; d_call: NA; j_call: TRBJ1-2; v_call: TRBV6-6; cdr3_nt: TGTGCCAGCAGTTACTCTACTAACTATGGCTACACCTTC; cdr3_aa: CASSYSTNYGYTF
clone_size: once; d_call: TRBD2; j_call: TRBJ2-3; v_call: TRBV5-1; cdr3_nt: TGCGCCAGCAGCCTGAGGACTAGCGGGGCCAGTCCTGATACGCAGTATTTT; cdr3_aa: CASSLRTSGASPDTQYF
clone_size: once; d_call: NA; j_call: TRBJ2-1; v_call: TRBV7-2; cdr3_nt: TGTGCCAGCAGCCGACGGGGGGCCTCCTACAATGAGCAGTTCTTC; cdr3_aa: CASSRRGASYNEQFF
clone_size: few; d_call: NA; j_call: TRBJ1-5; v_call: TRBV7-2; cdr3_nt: TGTGCCAGCAGCTTATTAGCCGGGAATCAGCCCCAGCATTTT; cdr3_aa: CASSLLAGNQPQHF
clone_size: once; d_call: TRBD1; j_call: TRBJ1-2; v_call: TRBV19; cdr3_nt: TGTGCCAGTAGTATCCCCGGACAGGGCTATGGCTACACCTTC; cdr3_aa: CASSIPGQGYGYTF
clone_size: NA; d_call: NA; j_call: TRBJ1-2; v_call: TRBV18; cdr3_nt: TGTGCCAGCTCACCATCGAAGGGAGGAGATGGCTACACCTTC; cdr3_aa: CASSPSKGGDGYTF
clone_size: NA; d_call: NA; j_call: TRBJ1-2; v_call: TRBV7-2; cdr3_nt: TGTGCCAGCAGCCCCACGGGGACTACCTATGGCTACACCTTC; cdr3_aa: CASSPTGTTYGYTF
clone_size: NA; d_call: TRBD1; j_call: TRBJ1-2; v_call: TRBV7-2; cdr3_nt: TGTGCCAGCAGCTTATCCCTGGACAGGGGCGACTATGGCTACACCTTC; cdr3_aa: CASSLSLDRGDYGYTF